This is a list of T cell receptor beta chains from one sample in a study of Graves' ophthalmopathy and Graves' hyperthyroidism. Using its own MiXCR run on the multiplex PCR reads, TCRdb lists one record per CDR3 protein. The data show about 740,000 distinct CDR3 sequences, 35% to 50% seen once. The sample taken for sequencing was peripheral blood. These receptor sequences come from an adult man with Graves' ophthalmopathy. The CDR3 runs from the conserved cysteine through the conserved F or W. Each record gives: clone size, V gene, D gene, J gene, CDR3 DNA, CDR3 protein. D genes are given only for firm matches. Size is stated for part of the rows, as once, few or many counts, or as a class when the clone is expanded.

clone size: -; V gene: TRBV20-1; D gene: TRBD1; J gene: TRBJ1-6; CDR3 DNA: TGCAGTGCTACCCAGGACAGGTTTATAAATTCACCCCTCCACTTT; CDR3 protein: CSATQDRFINSPLHF
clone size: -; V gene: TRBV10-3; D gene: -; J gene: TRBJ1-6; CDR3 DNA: TGTGCCATCAGTGAATGGCAAGATAATTCACCCCTCCACTTT; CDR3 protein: CAISEWQDNSPLHF
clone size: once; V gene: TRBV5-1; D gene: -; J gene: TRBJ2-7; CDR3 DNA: TGCGCCAGCAGCCTCCCGGGGGCGGGAGTGCTCTCCGAGCAGTACTTC; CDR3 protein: CASSLPGAGVLSEQYF
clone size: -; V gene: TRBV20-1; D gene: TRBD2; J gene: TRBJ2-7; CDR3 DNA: TGCAGTGCTAGAGCCAGAGTTGCGGGAGGGGCCCTCTACGAGCAGTACTTC; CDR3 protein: CSARARVAGGALYEQYF
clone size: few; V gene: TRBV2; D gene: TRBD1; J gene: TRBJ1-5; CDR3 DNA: TGTGCCAGCAGCCTCGACAGGGCGGAGAGCAATCAGCCCCAGCATTTT; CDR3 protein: CASSLDRAESNQPQHF
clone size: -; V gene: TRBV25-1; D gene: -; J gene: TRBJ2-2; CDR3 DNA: TGTGCCAGCAGTGACCCAACAGGGTCGCTCGGCGAGCTGTTTTTT; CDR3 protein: CASSDPTGSLGELFF
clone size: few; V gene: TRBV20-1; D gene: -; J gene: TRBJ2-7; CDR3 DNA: TGCAGTGCCCACTGGGACGGATCCTACGAGCAGTACTTC; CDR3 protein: CSAHWDGSYEQYF
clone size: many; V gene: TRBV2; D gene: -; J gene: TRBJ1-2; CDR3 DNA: TGTGCCAGCACGCCAGAGTTATATGGCTACACCTTC; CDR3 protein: CASTPELYGYTF
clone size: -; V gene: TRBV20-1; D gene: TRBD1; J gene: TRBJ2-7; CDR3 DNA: TGCAGTGCTAGGGCCACAGGGGGCTATTTCGAGCAGTACTTC; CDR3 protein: CSARATGGYFEQYF
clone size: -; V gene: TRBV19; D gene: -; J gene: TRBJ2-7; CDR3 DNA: TGTGCCAGTAGTAAACGGAGGACGGATTCCTACGAGCAGTACTTC; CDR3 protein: CASSKRRTDSYEQYF
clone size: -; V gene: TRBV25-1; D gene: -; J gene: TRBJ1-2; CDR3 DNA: TGTGCCAGCAGCCAAGATTCAGGTTCTCGGTTAGGCTACACCTTC; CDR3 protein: CASSQDSGSRLGYTF
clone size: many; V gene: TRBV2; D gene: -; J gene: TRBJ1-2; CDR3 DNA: TGTGCCAGCCGGGGCTGGGTGGCCGTCGGCTATGGCTACACCTTC; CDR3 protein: CASRGWVAVGYGYTF
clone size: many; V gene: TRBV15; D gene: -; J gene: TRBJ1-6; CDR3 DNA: TGTGCCACCAACTCCTGGGATTCACCCCTCCACTTT; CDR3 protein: CATNSWDSPLHF
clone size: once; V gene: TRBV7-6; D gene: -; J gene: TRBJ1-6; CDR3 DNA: TGTGCCAGCAGCTTAGGGGTAAGAGATTCACCCCTCCACTTT; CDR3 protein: CASSLGVRDSPLHF
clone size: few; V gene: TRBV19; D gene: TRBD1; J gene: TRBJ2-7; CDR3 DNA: TGTGCCAGTAGTCCAAAGACAGGGGGCTACGAGCAGTACTTC; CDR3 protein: CASSPKTGGYEQYF
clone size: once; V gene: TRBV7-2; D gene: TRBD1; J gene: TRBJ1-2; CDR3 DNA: TGTGCCAGCAGCTTGTGGACAGGGGATGGCCACACCTTC; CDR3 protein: CASSLWTGDGHTF
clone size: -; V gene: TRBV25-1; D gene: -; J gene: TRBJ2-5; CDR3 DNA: TGTGCCAGCAGTGCCTCTTCGGGACAACAAGAGACCCAGTACTTC; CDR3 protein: CASSASSGQQETQYF
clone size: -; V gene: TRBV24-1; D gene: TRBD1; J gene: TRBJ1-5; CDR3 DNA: TGTGCCACCAGTGACGGACAGGGCTACGAGCATTTT; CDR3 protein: CATSDGQGYEHF
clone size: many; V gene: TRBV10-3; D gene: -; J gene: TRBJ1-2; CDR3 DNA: TGTGCCATCAGCCACCCCTATGGCTACACCTTC; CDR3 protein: CAISHPYGYTF
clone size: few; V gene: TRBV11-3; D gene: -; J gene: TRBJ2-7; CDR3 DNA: TGTGCCAGCTCTGCCGGACTAAGGGCCGAGCAGTACTTC; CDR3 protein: CASSAGLRAEQYF
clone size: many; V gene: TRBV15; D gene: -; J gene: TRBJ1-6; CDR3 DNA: TGTGCCACCAGCAGAGGTCTTTCGCCCCTCCACTTT; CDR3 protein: CATSRGLSPLHF
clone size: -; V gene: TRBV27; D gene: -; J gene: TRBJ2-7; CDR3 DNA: TGTGCCAGCAGTTTTCTTGGAAAAACCTACGAGCAGTACTTC; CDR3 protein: CASSFLGKTYEQYF
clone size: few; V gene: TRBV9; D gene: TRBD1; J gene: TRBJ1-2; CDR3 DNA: TGTGCCAGCAGCGTAACCTACGACAGGGAGTTGTTCAATGGCTACACCTTC; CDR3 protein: CASSVTYDRELFNGYTF
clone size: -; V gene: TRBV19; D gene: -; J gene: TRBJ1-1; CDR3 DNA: TGTGCCAGTAGTATCCCGAGGCACAGGGCCATGAACACTGAAGCTTTCTTT; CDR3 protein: CASSIPRHRAMNTEAFF
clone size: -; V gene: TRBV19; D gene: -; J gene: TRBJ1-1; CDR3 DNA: TGTGCCAGTAGTTCCAAGGGACCCATGAACACTGAAGCTTTCTTT; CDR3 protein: CASSSKGPMNTEAFF
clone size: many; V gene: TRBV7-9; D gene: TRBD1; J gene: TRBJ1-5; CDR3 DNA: TGTGCCAGCAGCAGCGACAGGGTAGGAGGTCAGCCCCAGCATTTT; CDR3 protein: CASSSDRVGGQPQHF
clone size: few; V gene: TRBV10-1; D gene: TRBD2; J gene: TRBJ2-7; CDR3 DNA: TGCGCAGCAGGGGCTGTAGGGCTACTAGCGGAGTCCTACGAGCAGTACTTC; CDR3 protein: CAAGAVGLLAESYEQYF
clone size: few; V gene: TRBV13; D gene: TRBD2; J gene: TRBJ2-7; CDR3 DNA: TGTGCCAGCAGCCCTCAACTAGCGGGGGCCGGGCAGTACTTC; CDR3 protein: CASSPQLAGAGQYF
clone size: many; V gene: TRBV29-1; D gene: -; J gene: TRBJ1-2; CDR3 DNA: TGCAGCGTTGAAGCTCAGGCGACATCCTATGGCTACACCTTC; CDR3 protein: CSVEAQATSYGYTF
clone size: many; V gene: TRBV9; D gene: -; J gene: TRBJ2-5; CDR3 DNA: TGTGCCAGCAGCGGAGACCAAGAGACCCAGTACTTC; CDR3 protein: CASSGDQETQYF
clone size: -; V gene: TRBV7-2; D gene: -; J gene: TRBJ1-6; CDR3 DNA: TGTGCCAGCAGCGGCGGCCTGAGCAATTCACCCCTCCACTTT; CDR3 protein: CASSGGLSNSPLHF
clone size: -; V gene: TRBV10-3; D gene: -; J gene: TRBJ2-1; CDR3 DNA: TGTGCCATCAGTGACCGGCACAATGAGCAGTTCTTC; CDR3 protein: CAISDRHNEQFF
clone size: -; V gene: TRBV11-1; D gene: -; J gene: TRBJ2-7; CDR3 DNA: TGTGCCAGCAGCGCACACCGAGGCGTTTCGGCCAACGAGCAGTACTTC; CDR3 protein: CASSAHRGVSANEQYF
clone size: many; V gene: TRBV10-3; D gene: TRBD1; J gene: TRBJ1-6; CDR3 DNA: TGTGCCATCAGTGAGTACGGGACAGATAACACCTATAATTCACCCCTCCACTTT; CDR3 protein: CAISEYGTDNTYNSPLHF
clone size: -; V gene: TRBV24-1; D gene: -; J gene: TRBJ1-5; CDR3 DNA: TGTGCCAGCAGTTTGACAGGAAGGTATCAGCCCCAGCATTTT; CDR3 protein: CASSLTGRYQPQHF
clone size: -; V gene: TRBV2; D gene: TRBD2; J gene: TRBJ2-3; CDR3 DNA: TGCGCCAGCAGCTTGCTTAGCGGGGCAAGCACAGATACGCAGTATTTT; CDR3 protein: CASSLLSGASTDTQYF
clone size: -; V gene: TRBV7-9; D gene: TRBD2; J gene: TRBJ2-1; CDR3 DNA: TGTGCCAGCAGCTTAGTAGCGGGAGTCCCCAATGAGCAGTTCTTC; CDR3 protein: CASSLVAGVPNEQFF
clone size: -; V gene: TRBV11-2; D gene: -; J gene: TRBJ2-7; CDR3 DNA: TGTGCCAGCAGCTTCTCGGGGGCTGGAAACTACGAGCAGTACTTC; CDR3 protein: CASSFSGAGNYEQYF